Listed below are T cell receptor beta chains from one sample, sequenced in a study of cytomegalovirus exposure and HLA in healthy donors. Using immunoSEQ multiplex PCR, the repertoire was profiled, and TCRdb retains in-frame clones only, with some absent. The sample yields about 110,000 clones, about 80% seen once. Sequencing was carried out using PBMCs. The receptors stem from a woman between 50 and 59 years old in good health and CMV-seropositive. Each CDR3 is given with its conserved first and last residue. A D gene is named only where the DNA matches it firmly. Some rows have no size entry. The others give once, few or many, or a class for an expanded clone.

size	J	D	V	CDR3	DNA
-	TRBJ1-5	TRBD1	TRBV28	CASSPTSDRGSGNQPQHF	TGTGCCAGCAGTCCCACCTCGGACAGGGGTAGTGGCAATCAGCCCCAGCATTTT
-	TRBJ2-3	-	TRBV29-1	CSFSGMGTDTQYF	TGCAGCTTCTCGGGGATGGGGACAGATACGCAGTATTTT
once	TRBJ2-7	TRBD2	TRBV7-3	CASSSSSGGAPYEQYF	TGTGCCAGCAGCTCATCTAGCGGGGGGGCCCCCTACGAGCAGTACTTC
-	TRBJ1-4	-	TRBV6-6	CASDGSRGEKLFF	TGTGCCAGCGACGGATCACGGGGTGAAAAACTGTTTTTT
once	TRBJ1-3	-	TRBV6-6	CASSPSEAANTIYF	TGTGCCAGCAGTCCCTCGGAGGCCGCCAACACCATATATTTT
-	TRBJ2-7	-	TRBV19	CASASGSLYEQYF	TGTGCCAGTGCCAGCGGGTCCCTCTACGAGCAGTACTTC
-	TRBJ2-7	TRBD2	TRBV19	CASSSIAGGPSYEQYF	TGTGCCAGTAGTTCCATAGCGGGGGGGCCTTCCTACGAGCAGTACTTC
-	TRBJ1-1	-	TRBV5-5	CASSFSPNTEAFF	TGTGCCAGCAGCTTCTCCCCGAACACTGAAGCTTTCTTT
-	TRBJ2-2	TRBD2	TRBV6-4	CASRSTARLAGGNTGELFF	TGTGCCAGCAGATCAACCGCTAGGCTAGCGGGCGGAAACACCGGGGAGCTGTTTTTT
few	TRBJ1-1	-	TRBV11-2	CASSTSRTSAAFF	TGTGCCAGCAGCACGAGTAGAACAAGCGCAGCTTTCTTT
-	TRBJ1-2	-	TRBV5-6	CASSLRGSQGYTF	TGTGCCAGCAGCTTGCGGGGATCGCAGGGCTACACCTTC
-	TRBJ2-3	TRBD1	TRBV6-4	CASSEGQDTDTQYF	TGTGCCAGCAGTGAGGGACAGGACACAGATACGCAGTATTTT
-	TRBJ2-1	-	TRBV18	CASSFTGDKSSYNEQFF	TGTGCCAGCTCATTCACCGGGGACAAGAGCTCCTACAATGAGCAGTTCTTC
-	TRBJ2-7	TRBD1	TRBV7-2	CASSVEPAGGYEQYF	TGTGCCAGCAGTGTCGAACCCGCAGGGGGCTACGAGCAGTACTTC
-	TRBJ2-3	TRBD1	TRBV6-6	CASRLNRGSTDTQYF	TGTGCCAGCAGGTTAAACAGGGGTAGCACAGATACGCAGTATTTT
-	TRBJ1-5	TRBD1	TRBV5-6	CASSLGTGVRREPQHF	TGTGCCAGCAGCCTCGGGACAGGGGTCCGCCGTGAACCCCAGCATTTT